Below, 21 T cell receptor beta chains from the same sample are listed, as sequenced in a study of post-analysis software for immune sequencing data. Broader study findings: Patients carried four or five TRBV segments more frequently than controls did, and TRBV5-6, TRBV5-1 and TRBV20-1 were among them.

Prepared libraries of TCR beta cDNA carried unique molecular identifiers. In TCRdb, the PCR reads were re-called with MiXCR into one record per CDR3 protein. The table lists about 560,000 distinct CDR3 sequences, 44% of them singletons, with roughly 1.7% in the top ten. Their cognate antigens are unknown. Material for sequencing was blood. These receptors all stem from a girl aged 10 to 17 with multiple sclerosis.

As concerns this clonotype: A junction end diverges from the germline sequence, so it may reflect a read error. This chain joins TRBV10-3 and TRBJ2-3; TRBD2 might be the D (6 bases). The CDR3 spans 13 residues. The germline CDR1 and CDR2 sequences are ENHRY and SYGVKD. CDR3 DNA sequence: TGTGCCGTCAGTGAAGGGGAGGCAGATACGCAGTATTTT. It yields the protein CAVSEGEADTQYF.

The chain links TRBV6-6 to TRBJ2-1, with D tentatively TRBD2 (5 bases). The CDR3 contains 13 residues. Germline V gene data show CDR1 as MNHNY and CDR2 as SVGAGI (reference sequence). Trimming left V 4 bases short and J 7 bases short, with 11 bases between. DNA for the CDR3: TGTGCCAGCAGTTTTCTCCGGGGTAATGAGCAGTTCTTC. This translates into CASSFLRGNEQFF.

CDR3 region: CASRLTGGRTDTQYF. The CDR3 DNA reads TGCGCCAGCCGCCTTACAGGGGGCCGCACAGATACGCAGTATTTT. This sequence joins TRBV5-1 and TRBJ2-3, with 9 bases aligning to TRBD1. The CDR3 covers 15 residues. Trimming at V came to 7 bases and at J to 1 base, leaving 7 bases not matched to a gene. CDR1 is SGHRS and CDR2 is YFSETQ in the germline V gene.

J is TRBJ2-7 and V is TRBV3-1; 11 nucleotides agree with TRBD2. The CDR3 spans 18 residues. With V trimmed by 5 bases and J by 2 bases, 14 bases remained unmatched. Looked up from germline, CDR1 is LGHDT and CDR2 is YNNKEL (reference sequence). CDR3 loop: CASSRGTSGQGGTYEQYF. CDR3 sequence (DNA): TGTGCCAGCAGCAGAGGGACTAGCGGACAGGGTGGAACCTACGAGCAGTACTTC.

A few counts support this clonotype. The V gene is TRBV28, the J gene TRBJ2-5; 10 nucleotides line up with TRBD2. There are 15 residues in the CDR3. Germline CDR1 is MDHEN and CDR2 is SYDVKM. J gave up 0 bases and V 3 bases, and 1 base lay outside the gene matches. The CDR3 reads CASSFGLADQETQYF. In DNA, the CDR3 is TGTGCCAGCAGTTTTGGACTAGCGGACCAAGAGACCCAGTACTTC.

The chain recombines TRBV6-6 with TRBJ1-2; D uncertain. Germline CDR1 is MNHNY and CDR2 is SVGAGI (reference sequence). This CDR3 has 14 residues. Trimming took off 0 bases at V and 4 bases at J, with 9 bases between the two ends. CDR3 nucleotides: TGTGCCAGCAGTTACTCAGGCTTTAGCTATGGCTACACCTTC. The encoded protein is CASSYSGFSYGYTF.

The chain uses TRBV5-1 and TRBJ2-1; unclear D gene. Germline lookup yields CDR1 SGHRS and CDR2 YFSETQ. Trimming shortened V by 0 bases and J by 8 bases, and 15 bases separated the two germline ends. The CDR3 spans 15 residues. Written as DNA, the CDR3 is TGCGCCAGCAGCTTGGAGTCGGTCCGTTTCGATGAGCAGTTCTTC. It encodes CASSLESVRFDEQFF.

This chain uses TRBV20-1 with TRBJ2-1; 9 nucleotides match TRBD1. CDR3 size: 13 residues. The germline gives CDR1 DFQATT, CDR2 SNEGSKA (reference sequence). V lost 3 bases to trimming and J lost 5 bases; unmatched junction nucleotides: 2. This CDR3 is CSASDRGDNEQFF. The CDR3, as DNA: TGCAGTGCTAGCGACAGGGGGGACAATGAGCAGTTCTTC.

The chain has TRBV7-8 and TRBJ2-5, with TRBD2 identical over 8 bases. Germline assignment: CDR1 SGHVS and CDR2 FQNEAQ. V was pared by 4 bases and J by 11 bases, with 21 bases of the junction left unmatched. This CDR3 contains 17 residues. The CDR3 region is CASSSYLAGGMGNEQYF. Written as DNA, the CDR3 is TGTGCCAGCAGCTCATACCTTGCGGGAGGAATGGGCAATGAGCAGTACTTC.

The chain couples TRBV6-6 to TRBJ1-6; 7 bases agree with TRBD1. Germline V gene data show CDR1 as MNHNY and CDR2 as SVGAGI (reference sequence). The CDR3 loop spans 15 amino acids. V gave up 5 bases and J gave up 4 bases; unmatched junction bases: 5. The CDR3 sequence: CASSDRALYNSPLHF. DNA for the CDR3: TGTGCCAGCAGTGACAGGGCGCTATATAATTCACCCCTCCACTTT.

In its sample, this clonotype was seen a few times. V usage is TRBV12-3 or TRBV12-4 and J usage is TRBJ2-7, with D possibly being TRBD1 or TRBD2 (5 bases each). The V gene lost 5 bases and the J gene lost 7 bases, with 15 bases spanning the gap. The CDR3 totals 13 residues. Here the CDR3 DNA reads TGTGCCAGCAGTCCCTGGGACGGCAAGGAGCAGTACTTC. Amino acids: CASSPWDGKEQYF.

The chain's CDR3 is CASSLGEDGYTF. For the CDR3, the DNA is TGTGCCAGCAGCCTGGGGGAGGATGGCTACACCTTC. This rearrangement joins TRBV5-5 to TRBJ1-2, with D perhaps matching TRBD1 (5 bases). Trimming removed 4 bases from V and 6 bases from J, with 10 bases in between. The CDR3 contains 12 residues. Per germline, CDR1 SGHKS and CDR2 YYEKEE (reference sequence).

CDR3 coding DNA: TGCAGTGCTAGAGGGGCTAGCGGGGGGGCCTACGAGCAGTACTTC. It codes for CSARGASGGAYEQYF. The chain employs TRBV20-1 and TRBJ2-7; 12 bases fit TRBD2. This CDR3 is built from 15 residues. Germline V gene lookup returns CDR1 DFQATT and CDR2 SNEGSKA (reference sequence). Trimming cost V 1 base and J 2 bases; bases outside gene matches: 3.

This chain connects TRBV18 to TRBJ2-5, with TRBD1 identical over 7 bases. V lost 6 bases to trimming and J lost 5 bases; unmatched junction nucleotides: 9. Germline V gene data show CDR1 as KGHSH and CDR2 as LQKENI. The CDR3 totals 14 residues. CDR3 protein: CASSPRDSSETQYF. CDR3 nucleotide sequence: TGTGCCAGCTCCCCCCGGGACAGTTCGGAGACCCAGTACTTC.

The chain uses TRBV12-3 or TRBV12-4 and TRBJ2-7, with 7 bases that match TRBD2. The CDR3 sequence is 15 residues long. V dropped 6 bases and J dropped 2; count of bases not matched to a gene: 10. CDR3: CASSPGGSHPYEQYF. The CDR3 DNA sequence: TGTGCCAGCAGCCCGGGCGGGAGCCACCCCTACGAGCAGTACTTC.

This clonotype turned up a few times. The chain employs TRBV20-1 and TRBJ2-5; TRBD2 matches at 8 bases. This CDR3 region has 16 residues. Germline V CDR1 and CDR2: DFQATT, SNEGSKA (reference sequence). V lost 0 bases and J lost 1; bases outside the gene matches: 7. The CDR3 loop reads CSAREFLAGVQETQYF. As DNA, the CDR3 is TGCAGTGCTAGAGAATTCCTAGCGGGCGTCCAAGAGACCCAGTACTTC.

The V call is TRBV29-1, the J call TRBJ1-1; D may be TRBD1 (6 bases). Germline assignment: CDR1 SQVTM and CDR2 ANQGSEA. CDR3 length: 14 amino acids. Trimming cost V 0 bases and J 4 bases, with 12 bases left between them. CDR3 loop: CSVEDQGPGTEAFF. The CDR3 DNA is TGCAGCGTTGAAGATCAGGGGCCGGGCACTGAAGCTTTCTTT.

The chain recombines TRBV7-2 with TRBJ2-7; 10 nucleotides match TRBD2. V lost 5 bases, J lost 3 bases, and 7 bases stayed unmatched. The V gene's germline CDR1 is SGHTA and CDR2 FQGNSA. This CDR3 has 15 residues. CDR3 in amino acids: CASSHPGTSVYEQYF. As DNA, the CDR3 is TGTGCCAGCAGCCATCCCGGGACTAGCGTCTACGAGCAGTACTTC.

The CDR3 nucleotides read TGTGCCATCAGCTCCGATTACTACGAGCAGTACTTC. Translated: CAISSDYYEQYF. The V gene is TRBV10-3, the J gene TRBJ2-5, with D hard to call. The closer fit of TRBJ2-7 to the DNA end suggests the J call may be wrong. CDR3 length: 12 residues. Per the germline V gene, CDR1 is ENHRY and CDR2 is SYGVKD.

The CDR3 DNA reads TGTGCCAGCAGCTTAATTACGGGAGGTTTAGGGGAGGAGACCCAGTACTTC. This encodes CASSLITGGLGEETQYF. The V and J genes are TRBV7-2 and TRBJ2-5; TRBD2 aligns across 7 bases. The CDR3 extends over 17 amino acids. Per germline, CDR1 SGHTA and CDR2 FQGNSA. Losses at the gene ends were 2 bases for V and 5 bases for J; bases not matched to a gene: 14. The whole variable domain, filled in from reference TRBV7-2 and TRBJ2-5, reads GAGVSQSPSNKVTEKGKDVELRCDPISGHTALYWYRQSLGQGLEFLIYFQGNSAPDKSGLPSDRFSAERTGGSVSTLTIQRTQQEDSAVYLCASSLITGGLGEETQYFGPGTRLLVL.

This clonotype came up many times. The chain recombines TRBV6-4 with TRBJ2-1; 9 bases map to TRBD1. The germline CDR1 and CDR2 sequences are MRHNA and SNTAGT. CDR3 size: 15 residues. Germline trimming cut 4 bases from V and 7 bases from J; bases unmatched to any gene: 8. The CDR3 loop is CASSARDRDVNEQFF. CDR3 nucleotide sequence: TGTGCCAGCAGTGCACGGGACAGGGACGTAAATGAGCAGTTCTTC.